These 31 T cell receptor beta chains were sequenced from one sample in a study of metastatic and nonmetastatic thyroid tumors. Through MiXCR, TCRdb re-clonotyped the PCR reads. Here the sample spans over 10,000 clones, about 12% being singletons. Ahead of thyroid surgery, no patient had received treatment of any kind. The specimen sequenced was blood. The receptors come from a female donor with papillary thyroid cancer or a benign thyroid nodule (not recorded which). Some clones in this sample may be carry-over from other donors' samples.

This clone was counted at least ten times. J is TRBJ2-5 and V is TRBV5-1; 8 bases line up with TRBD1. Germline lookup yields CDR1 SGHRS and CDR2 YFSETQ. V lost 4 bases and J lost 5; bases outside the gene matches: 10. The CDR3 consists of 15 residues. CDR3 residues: CASSTPRQGRETQYF. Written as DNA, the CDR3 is TGCGCCAGCAGCACCCCCCGACAGGGGAGGGAGACCCAGTACTTC.

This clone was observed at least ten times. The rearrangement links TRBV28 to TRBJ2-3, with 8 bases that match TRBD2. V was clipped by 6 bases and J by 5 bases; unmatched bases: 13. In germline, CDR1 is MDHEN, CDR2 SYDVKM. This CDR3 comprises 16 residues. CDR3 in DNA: TGTGCCAGCAGGGGGTCTTCGCGGGGGGCCGGAGATACGCAGTATTTT. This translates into CASRGSSRGAGDTQYF.

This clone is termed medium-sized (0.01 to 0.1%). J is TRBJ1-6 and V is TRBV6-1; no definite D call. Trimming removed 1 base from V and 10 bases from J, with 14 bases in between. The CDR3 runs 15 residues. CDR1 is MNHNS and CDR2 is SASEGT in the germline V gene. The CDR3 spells CASSEGWSGSSPLHF. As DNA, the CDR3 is TGTGCCAGCAGTGAAGGTTGGTCAGGCTCCTCACCCCTCCACTTT.

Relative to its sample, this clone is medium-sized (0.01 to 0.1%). The CDR3 DNA follows: TGTGCCAGCCCCTGTCGGGAGGGTAGCTCAACAGATACGCAGTATTTT. This gives the protein CASPCREGSSTDTQYF. This chain connects TRBV6-2 or TRBV6-3 to TRBJ2-3; the match to TRBD2 covers 8 bases. This CDR3 contains 16 residues. Germline CDR1 is MNHEY and CDR2 is SVGEGT. J was trimmed by 3 bases and V by 8 bases; bases with no gene match: 13.

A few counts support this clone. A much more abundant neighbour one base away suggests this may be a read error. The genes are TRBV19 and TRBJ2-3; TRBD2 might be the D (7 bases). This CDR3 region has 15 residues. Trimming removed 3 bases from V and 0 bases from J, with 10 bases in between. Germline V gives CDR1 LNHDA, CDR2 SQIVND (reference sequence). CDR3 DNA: TGTGCCAGTAGTATGCGGGGGCCCAGCACAGATACGCAGTATTTT. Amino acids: CASSMRGPSTDTQYF.

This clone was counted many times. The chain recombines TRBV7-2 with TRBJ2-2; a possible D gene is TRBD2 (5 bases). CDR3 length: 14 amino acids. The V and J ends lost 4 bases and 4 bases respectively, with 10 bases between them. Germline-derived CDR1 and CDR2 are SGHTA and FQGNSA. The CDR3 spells CASSYYRGTGELFF. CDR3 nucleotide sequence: TGTGCCAGCAGCTACTACCGGGGCACCGGGGAGCTGTTTTTT.

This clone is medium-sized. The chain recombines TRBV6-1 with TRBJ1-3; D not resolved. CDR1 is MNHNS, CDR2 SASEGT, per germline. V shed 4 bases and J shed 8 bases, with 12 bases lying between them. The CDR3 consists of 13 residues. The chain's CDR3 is CASSVASFDTIYF. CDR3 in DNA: TGTGCCAGCAGTGTTGCCAGCTTTGACACCATATATTTT.

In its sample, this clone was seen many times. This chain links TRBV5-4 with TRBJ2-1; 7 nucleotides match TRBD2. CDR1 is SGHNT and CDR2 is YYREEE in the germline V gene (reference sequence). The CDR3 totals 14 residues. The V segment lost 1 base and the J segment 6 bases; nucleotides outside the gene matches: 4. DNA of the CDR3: TGTGCCAGCAGCTTGAGCGGGATACTCAATGAGCAGTTCTTC. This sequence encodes CASSLSGILNEQFF.

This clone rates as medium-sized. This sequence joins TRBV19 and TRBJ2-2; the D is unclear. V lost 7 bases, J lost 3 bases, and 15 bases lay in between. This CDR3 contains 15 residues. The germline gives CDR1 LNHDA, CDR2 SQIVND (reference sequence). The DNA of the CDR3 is TGTGCCAGTACCACCACCCAGGCAGACACCGGGGAGCTGTTTTTT. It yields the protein CASTTTQADTGELFF. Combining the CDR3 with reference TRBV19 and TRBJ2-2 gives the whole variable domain DGGITQSPKYLFRKEGQNVTLSCEQNLNHDAMYWYRQDPGQGLRLIYYSQIVNDFQKGDIAEGYSVSREKKESFPLTVTSAQKNPTAFYLCASTTTQADTGELFFGEGSRLTVL.

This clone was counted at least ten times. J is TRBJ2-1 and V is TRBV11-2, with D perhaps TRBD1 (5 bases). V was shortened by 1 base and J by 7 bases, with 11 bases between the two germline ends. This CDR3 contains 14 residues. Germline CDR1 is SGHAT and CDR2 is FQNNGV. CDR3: CASSLVQGGNEQFF. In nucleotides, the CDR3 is TGTGCCAGCAGCTTAGTCCAGGGTGGGAATGAGCAGTTCTTC.

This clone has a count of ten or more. In nucleotides, the CDR3 is TGTGCCTGGAGACCTTCCCTCGGGACACTTACCGGGGAGCTGTTTTTT. It codes for CAWRPSLGTLTGELFF. The chain employs TRBV30 and TRBJ2-2; D is perhaps TRBD1 (6 bases). V was cut by 3 bases and J by 5 bases, with 19 bases left in between. Germline assignment: CDR1 GTSNPN and CDR2 SVGIG (reference sequence). CDR3 length: 16 amino acids.

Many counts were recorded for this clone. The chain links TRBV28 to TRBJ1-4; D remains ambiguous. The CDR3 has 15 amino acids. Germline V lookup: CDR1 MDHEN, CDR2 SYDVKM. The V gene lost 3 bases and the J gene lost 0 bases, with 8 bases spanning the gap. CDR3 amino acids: CASSFKGATNEKLFF. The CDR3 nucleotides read TGTGCCAGCAGTTTTAAGGGAGCAACTAATGAAAAACTGTTTTTT.

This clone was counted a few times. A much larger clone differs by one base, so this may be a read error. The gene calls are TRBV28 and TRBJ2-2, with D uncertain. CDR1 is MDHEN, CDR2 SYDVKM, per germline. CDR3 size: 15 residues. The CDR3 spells CASSLSLETTGELFF. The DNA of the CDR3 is TGCGCCAGCAGTTTATCGTTGGAGACCACCGGGGAGCTGTTTTTT.

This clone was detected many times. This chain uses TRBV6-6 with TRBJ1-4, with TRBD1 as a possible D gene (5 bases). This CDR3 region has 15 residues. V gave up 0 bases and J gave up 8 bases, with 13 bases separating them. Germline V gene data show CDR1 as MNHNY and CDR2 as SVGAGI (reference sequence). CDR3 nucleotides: TGTGCCAGCAGTTACTCGCCCGCAGGGTGGGAAAAACTGTTTTTT. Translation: CASSYSPAGWEKLFF.

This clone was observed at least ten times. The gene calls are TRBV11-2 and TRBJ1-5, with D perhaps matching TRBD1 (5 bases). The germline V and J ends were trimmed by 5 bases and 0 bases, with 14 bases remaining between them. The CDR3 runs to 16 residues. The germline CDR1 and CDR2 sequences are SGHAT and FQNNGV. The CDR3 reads CASSKGVYTSNQPQHF. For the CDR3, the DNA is TGTGCCAGCAGCAAAGGGGTCTATACTAGCAATCAGCCCCAGCATTTT.

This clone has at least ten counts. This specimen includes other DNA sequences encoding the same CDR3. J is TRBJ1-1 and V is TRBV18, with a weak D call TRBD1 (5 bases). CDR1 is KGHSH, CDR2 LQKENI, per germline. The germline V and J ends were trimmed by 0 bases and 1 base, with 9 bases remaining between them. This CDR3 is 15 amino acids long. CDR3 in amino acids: CASSPPGRPNTEAFF. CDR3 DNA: TGTGCCAGCTCACCACCGGGACGCCCGAACACTGAAGCTTTCTTT.

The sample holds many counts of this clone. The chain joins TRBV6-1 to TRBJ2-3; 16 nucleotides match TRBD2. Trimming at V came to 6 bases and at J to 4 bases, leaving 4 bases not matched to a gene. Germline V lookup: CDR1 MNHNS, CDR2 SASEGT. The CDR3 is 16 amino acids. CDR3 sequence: CASSGTSGRGADTQYF. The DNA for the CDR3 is TGTGCCAGCAGCGGGACTAGCGGGAGGGGGGCAGATACGCAGTATTTT.

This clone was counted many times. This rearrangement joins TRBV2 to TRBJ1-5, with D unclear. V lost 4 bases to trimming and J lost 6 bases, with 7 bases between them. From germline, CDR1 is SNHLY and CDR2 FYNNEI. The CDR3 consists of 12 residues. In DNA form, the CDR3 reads TGTGCCAGCAGTGCCCCTCCTCAGCCCCAGCATTTT. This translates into CASSAPPQPQHF.

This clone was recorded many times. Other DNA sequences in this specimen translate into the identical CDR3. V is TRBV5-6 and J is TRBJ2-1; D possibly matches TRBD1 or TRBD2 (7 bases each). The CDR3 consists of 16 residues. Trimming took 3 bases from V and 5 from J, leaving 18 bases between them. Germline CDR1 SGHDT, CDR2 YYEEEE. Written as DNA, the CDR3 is TGTGCCAGCAGCTCGGGCCAGGGGGGGCCTAACAATGAGCAGTTCTTC. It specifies CASSSGQGGPNNEQFF.

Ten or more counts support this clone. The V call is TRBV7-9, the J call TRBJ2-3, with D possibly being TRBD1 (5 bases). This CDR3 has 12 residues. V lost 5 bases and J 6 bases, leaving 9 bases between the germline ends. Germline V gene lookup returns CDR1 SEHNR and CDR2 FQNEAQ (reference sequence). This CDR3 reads CASSPGWDTQYF. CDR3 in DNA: TGTGCCAGCAGCCCAGGGTGGGATACGCAGTATTTT.

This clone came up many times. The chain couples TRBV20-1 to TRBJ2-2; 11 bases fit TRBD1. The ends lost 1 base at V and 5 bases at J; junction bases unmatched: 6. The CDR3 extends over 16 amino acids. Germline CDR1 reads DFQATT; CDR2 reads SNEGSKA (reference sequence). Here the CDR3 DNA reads TGCAGTGCTAGAGGGACAGGGGGCGGCGAGACCGGGGAGCTGTTTTTT. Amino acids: CSARGTGGGETGELFF.

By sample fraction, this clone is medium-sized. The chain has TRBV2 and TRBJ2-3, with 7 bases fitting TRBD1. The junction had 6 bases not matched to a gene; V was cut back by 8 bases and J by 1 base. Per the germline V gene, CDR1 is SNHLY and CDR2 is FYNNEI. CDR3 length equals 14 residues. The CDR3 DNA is TGTGCCAGCCACCGGGACAGAGGCACAGATACGCAGTATTTT. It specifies CASHRDRGTDTQYF.

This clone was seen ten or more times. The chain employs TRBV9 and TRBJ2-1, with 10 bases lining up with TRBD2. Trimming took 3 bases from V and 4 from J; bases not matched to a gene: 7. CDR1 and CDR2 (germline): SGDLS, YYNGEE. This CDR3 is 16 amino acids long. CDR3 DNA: TGTGCCAGCAGCGGGGGGGAGACTAGCGGGTACAATGAGCAGTTCTTC. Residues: CASSGGETSGYNEQFF.

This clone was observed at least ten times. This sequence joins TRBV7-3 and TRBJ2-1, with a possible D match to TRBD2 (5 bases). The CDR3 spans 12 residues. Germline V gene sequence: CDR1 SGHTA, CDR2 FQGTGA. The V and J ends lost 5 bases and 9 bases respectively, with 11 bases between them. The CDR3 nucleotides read TGTGCCAGCAGCCTGCGGGTGGGTGAGCAGTTCTTC. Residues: CASSLRVGEQFF.

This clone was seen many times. DNA of the CDR3: TGTGCCACCTGGGAACCAAGCGGGAGTAAGGCAGATACGCAGTATTTT. It specifies CATWEPSGSKADTQYF. V gene TRBV10-3 combines with J gene TRBJ2-3; TRBD2 matches at 8 bases. With V trimmed by 10 bases and J by 4 bases, 16 bases remained unmatched. The V gene's germline CDR1 is ENHRY and CDR2 SYGVKD. The CDR3 is made up of 16 amino acids.

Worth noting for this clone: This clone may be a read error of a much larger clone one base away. The CDR3 bases are TGTGCCAGTGGTATAGGTTGGGACGGGGCTTTT. This sequence encodes CASGIGWDGAF. The chain carries TRBV19 and TRBJ1-3; D may be TRBD1 (5 bases). The CDR3 length is 11 residues. CDR1 is LNHDA, CDR2 SQIVND, per germline (reference sequence).

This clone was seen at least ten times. The CDR3 reads CATSDYEETQYF. The CDR3 region has the DNA TGTGCCACCAGTGACTATGAAGAGACCCAGTACTTC. V is TRBV24-1 and J is TRBJ2-5; no reliable D call. Germline values: CDR1 KGHDR, CDR2 SFDVKD. Between the trimmed V and J ends, which lost 4 bases and 3 bases, there was a span of 5 bases. There are 12 residues in the CDR3.

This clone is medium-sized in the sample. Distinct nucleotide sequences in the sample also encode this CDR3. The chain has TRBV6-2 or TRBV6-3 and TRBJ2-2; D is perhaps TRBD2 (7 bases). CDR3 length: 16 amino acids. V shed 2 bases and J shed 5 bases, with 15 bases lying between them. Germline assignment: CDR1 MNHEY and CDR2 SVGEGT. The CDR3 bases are TGTGCCAGCAGTTACGGGGGGGGCTGGAGAACCGGGGAGCTGTTTTTT. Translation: CASSYGGGWRTGELFF.

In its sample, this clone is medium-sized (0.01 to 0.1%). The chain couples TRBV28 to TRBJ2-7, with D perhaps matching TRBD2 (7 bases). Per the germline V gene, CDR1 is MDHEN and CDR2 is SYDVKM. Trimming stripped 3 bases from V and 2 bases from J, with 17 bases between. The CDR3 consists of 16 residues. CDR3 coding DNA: TGTGCCAGCAGTTTGGGGGGGGCCCTCGGGACCTACGAGCAGTACTTC. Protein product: CASSLGGALGTYEQYF.

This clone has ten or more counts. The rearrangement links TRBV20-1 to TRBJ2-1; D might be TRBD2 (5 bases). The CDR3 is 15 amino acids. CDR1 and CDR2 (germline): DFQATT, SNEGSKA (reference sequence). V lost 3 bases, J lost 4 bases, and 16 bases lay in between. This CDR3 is CSARDGKGDYNEQFF. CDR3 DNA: TGCAGTGCTAGGGACGGGAAGGGAGATTACAATGAGCAGTTCTTC.

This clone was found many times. The CDR3, as DNA: TGTGCCAGCAGCCAACTGGGACAGGGGGTCGGGGAGCTGTTTTTT. Translating it yields CASSQLGQGVGELFF. The V and J genes are TRBV4-2 and TRBJ2-2; 11 bases align to TRBD1. This CDR3 region has 15 residues. V lost 2 bases and J lost 7; bases outside the gene matches: 3. From germline, CDR1 is LGHNA and CDR2 YNFKEQ.